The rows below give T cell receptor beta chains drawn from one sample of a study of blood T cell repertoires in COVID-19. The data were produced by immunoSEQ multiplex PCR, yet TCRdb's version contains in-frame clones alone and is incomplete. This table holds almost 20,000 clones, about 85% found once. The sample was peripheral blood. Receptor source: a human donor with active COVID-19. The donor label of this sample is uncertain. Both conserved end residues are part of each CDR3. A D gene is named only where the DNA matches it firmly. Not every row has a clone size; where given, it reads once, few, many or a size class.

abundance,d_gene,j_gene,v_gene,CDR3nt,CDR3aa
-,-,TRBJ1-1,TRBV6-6,TGTGCCAGCAGACTGGGGCAGGTGACGGTGAACACTGAAGCTTTCTTT,CASRLGQVTVNTEAFF
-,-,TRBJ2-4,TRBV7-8,TGTGCCAGCAGCTTAGAACATCCCGCGGGTGGGCACATTCAGTACTTC,CASSLEHPAGGHIQYF
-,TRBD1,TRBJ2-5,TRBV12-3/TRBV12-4,TGTGCCAGCAGTTCGACAGGGGAGACCCAGTACTTC,CASSSTGETQYF
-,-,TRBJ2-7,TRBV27,TGTGCCAGCAGTTTATCGGCAAAAATCCCCTACGAGCAGTACTTC,CASSLSAKIPYEQYF
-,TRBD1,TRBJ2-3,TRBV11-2,TGTGCCAGCAGCTTGGGCCCAGGGGGAGATACGCAGTATTTT,CASSLGPGGDTQYF
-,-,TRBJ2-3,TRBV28,TGTGCCAGCAGTTTGCCGGCTAGCGGCACAGATACGCAGTATTTT,CASSLPASGTDTQYF
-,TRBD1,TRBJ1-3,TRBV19,TGTGCCAGTATCCTATCGGGACAGGGAAACACCATATATTTT,CASILSGQGNTIYF
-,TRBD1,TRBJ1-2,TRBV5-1,TGCGCCAGCAGCCCAACGGGGACAGGGTTGACGGTTGGCTACACCTTC,CASSPTGTGLTVGYTF
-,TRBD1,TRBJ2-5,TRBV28,TGTGCCAGCAAGGCAGGGGGTCGAGAGACCCAGTACTTC,CASKAGGRETQYF
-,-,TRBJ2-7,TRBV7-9,TGTGCCAGCAGCTTAGCCCTCTACGAGCAGTACTTC,CASSLALYEQYF
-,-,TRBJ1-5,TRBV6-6,TGTGCCAGCAGCCAACAGACAGTCAATCAGCCCCAGCATTTT,CASSQQTVNQPQHF
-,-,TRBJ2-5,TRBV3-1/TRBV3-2,TGTGCCAGCAGAGAGATCGTCGGTCAGGGGAGGGGAGAGACCCAGTACTTC,CASREIVGQGRGETQYF
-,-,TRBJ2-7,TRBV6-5,TGTGCCAGCAGCCGAAACTGGAGGGGCTCCTACGAGCAGTACTTC,CASSRNWRGSYEQYF
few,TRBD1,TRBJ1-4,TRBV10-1,TGCGCCAGCGGAGCCGGGACAGGGAATGAAAAACTGTTTTTT,CASGAGTGNEKLFF
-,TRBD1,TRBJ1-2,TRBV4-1,TGCGCCAGCAGCCAACCCCAAGGGGGGACAGGGGATGGCTACACCTTC,CASSQPQGGTGDGYTF
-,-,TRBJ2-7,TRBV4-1,TGCGCCAGCAGCCAGCCCGGCTGGCGGGACTCCTACGAGCAGTACTTC,CASSQPGWRDSYEQYF
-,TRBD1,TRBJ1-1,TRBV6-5,TGTGCCAGCAGTCGACAGGGGAACACTGAAGCTTTCTTT,CASSRQGNTEAFF
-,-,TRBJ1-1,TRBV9,TGTGCCAGCAGCGTAGGACAGCTTATGAACACTGAAGCTTTCTTT,CASSVGQLMNTEAFF
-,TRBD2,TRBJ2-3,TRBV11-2,TGTGCCAGCAGCTTTACTAGCGGGAGAGCCTCAGATACGCAGTATTTT,CASSFTSGRASDTQYF
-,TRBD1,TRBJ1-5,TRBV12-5,TGTGCTAGCCAGGGGGCGGGCAATCAGCCCCAGCATTTT,CASQGAGNQPQHF
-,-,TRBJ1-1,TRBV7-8,TGTGCCAGCAGCTTCAAGCGGACAGTCATCACAACTATGAACACTGAAGCTTTCTTT,CASSFKRTVITTMNTEAFF
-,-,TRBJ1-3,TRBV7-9,TGTGCCAGCAGCCTAACCTCCGGGGGGCCCACCTCTGGAAACACCATATATTTT,CASSLTSGGPTSGNTIYF
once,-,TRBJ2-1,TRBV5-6,TGTGCCAGCAGCTCGCCTACAGGGAAAGGCACCTACAATGAGCAGTTCTTC,CASSSPTGKGTYNEQFF
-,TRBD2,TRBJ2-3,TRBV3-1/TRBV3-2,TGTGCCAGCAGCCGCCTAGCCGGGAGGGACACAGATACGCAGTATTTT,CASSRLAGRDTDTQYF
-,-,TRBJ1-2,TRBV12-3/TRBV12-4,TGTGCCAGCAGCCCCACCCGGGGTCTGGGCTACACCTTC,CASSPTRGLGYTF
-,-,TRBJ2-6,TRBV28,TGTGCCAGCAGTCCAGACAGCTCTGGGGCCAACGTCCTGACTTTC,CASSPDSSGANVLTF
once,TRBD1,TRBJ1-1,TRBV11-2,TGTGCCAGCTCCCTTAACAGGGGTTCGAACACTGAAGCTTTCTTT,CASSLNRGSNTEAFF
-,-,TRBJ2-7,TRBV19,TGTGCCAGTAGTATGGAGGGGCTCCCCTACGAGCAGTACTTC,CASSMEGLPYEQYF
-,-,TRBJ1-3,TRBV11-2,TGTGCCAGCAGCACATTGACGGGTGGAAACACCATATATTTT,CASSTLTGGNTIYF
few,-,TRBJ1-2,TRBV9,TGTGCCAGCAGCGTAGACCCAGGGGCTAACTATGGCTACACCTTC,CASSVDPGANYGYTF
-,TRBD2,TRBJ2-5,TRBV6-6,TGTGCCAGCAGCCCCGGGACTAGCGGTGGAGAGACCCAGTACTTC,CASSPGTSGGETQYF
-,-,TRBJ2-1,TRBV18,TGTGCCAGCTCACCACCGGAGCGGTTCTCCTACAATGAGCAGTTCTTC,CASSPPERFSYNEQFF
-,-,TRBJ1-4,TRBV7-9,TGTGCCAGCAGCCCTGGTTGGGGAGGTGAGAATGAAAAACTGTTTTTT,CASSPGWGGENEKLFF
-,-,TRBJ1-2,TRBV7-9,TGTGCCAGCAGCTTAGACAGGGATAGTGGCTACACCTTC,CASSLDRDSGYTF
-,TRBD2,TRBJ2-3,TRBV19,TGTGCCACACATCGGGGCGGGGGGAACACAGATACGCAGTATTTT,CATHRGGGNTDTQYF
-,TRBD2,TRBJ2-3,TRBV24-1,TGTGCCACCAGTGACCCTACTAGCGGGAGTAGTGTTCAGTATTTT,CATSDPTSGSSVQYF
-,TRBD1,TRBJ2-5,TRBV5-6,TGTGCCAGCAGCAGATGGACAGGGGGGCGCCAAGAGACCCAGTACTTC,CASSRWTGGRQETQYF
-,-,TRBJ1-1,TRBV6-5,TGTGCCAGCAGTACACAGGGTAACACTGAAGCTTTCTTT,CASSTQGNTEAFF
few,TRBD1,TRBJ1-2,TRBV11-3,TGTGCCAGCAGCTTGGTAGGACAGGGGGCCGATGGCTACACCTTC,CASSLVGQGADGYTF
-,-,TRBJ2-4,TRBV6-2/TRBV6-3,TGTGCCAGCAGTTACGGTCACCTCGGGGGAAAGGCCAAAAACATTCAGTACTTC,CASSYGHLGGKAKNIQYF
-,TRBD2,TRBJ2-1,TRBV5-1,TGCGCCAGCAGCGCTGTAACATTTGGGACTAGAAGGAATGAGCAGTTCTTC,CASSAVTFGTRRNEQFF
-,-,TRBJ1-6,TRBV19,TGTGCCAGTAGTGTAGACAGTTCACCCCTCCACTTT,CASSVDSSPLHF
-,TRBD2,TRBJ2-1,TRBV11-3,TGTGCCAGCAGCCTCGGGACTAGCGGGAGTCTACACAATGAGCAGTTCTTC,CASSLGTSGSLHNEQFF
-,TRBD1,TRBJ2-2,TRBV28,TGTGCCAGCATTCAACAGGGGGCCGTATCTCCCGGGGAGCTGTTTTTT,CASIQQGAVSPGELFF
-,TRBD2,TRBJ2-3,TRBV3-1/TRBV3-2,TGTGCCAGCAGCCAAGATGGACTAGCCACAGATACGCAGTATTTT,CASSQDGLATDTQYF
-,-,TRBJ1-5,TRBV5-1,TGCGCCAGCAGCGTTGACCAGGGAGGCCAGCCCCAGCATTTT,CASSVDQGGQPQHF
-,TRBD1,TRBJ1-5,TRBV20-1,TGCAGTGCTAGTGCCGGGACAGGGGGCCGAGGTCAGCCCCAGCATTTT,CSASAGTGGRGQPQHF
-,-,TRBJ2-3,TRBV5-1,TGCGCCAGCAGCCCGGACCACGGGGCAGATACGCAGTATTTT,CASSPDHGADTQYF
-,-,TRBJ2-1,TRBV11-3,TGTGCCAGCAGCTTAGCTAGTAACAATGAGCAGTTCTTC,CASSLASNNEQFF
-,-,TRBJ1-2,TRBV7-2,TGTGCCAGCAGCTTACCCCCCAGTTATGGCTACACCTTC,CASSLPPSYGYTF
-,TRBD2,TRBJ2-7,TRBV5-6,TGTGCCAGCAGGGGATGGGGGGGAAGGTCCTACGAGCAGTACTTC,CASRGWGGRSYEQYF
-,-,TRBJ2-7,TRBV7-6,TGTGCCAGCAGCTTAGCGTCGTCGGACAGCTCCTACGAGCAGTACTTC,CASSLASSDSSYEQYF
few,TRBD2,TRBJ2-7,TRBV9,TGTGCCAGCAGCGTAGAGGCGGGGGGCCGGGGCGAGCAGTACTTC,CASSVEAGGRGEQYF
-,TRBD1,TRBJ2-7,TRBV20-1,TGCAGTGCTGCCCCAGGGGGCGAGCAGTACTTC,CSAAPGGEQYF
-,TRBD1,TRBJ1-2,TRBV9,TGTGCCAGCAGCACGGACAGGGGTGATATGGAGGGCTACACCTTC,CASSTDRGDMEGYTF